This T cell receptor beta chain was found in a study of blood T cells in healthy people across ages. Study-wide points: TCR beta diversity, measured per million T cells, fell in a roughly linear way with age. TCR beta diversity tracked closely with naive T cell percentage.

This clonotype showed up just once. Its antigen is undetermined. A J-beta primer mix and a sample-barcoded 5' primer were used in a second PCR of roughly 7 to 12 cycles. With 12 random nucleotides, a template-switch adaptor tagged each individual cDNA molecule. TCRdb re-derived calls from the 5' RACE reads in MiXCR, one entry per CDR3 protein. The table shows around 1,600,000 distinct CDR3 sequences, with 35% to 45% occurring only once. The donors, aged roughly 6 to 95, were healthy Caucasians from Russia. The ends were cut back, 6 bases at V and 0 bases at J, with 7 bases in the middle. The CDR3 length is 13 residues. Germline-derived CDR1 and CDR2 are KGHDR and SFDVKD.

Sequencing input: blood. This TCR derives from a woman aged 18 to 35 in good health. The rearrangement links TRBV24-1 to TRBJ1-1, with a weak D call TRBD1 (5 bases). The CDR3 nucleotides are TGTGCCACCAGTTGGGGGATGAACACTGAAGCTTTCTTT. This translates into CATSWGMNTEAFF.